This TCR beta chain is from a study of glioma-infiltrating T cells. Amplification of TCR alpha and beta CDR3 regions from RNA used iRepertoire nested multiplex PCR. TCRdb reprocessed the multiplex PCR reads with MiXCR, giving one entry per CDR3 protein. The data contain fewer than 200,000 distinct CDR3 sequences, 32% of them singletons. Germline lookup yields CDR1 DFQATT and CDR2 SNEGSKA (reference sequence). The CDR3 spans 17 residues. V was clipped by 1 base and J by 7 bases; unmatched bases: 18. Many counts were recorded for this clonotype. V and J are TRBV20-1 and TRBJ2-5; the match to TRBD2 covers 7 bases. The sequenced sample was glioma tissue, nonneoplastic brain tissue, or PBMCs (not recorded which). This receptor was taken from a human donor with low-grade glioma or glioblastoma, undergoing nonglioma brain surgery, or in good health (not recorded which). The CDR3 DNA reads TGCAGTGCTAGAGTTTGGCCCCTTTGGGGGAGGGGAGGGACCCAGTACTTC. Residues: CSARVWPLWGRGGTQYF.